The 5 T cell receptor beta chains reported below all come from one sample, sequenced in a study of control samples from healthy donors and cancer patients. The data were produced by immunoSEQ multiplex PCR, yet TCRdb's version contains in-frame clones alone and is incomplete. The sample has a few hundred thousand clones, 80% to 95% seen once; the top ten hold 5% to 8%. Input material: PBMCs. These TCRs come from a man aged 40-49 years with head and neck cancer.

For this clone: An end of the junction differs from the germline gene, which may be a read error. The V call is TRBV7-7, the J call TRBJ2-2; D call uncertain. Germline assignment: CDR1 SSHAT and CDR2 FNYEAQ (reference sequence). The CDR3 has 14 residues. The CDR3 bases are TGTGCTAGCAGCTTAGACTCTTACACCGGGGAGCTGTTTTTT. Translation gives CASSLDSYTGELFF.

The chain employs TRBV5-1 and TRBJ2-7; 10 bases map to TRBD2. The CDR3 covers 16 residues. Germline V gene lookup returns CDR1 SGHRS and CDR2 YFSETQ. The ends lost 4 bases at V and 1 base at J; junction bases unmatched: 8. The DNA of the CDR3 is TGCGCCAGCAGCCCCCTCCCGGGACTAGCGTCCTACGAGCAGTACTTC. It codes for CASSPLPGLASYEQYF.

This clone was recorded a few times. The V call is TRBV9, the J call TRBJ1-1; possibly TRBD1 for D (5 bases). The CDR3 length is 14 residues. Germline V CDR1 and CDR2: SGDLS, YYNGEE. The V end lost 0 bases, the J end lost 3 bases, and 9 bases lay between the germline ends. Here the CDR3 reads CASSVAPGDTEAFF. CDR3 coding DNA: TGTGCCAGCAGCGTAGCTCCGGGGGACACTGAAGCTTTCTTT.

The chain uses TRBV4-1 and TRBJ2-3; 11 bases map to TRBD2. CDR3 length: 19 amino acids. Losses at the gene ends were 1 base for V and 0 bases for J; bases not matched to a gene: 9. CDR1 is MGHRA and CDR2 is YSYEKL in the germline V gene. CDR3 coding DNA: TGCGCCAGCAGCCAAGGAGTGGTAGCGGGGGGGACTAGCACAGATACGCAGTATTTT. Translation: CASSQGVVAGGTSTDTQYF.

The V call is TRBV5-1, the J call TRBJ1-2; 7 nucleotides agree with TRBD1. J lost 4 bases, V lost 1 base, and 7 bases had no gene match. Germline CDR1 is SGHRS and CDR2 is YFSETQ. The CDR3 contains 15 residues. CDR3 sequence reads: CASSLPEGAGYGYTF. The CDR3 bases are TGCGCCAGCAGCTTGCCGGAGGGGGCTGGCTATGGCTACACCTTC.